This T cell receptor beta chain was sequenced for a study of blood T cell repertoires in COVID-19. Study-wide context: From the United States, Italy and Spain came samples of acute and convalescent COVID-19. Sources were T cells, B-cell-depleted T cells, or PBMCs; the material itself was cDNA or gDNA.

All enrollees were roughly 18 to 90 years old and from some 24 US areas. TCRdb keeps only in-frame clones here, not all; method: immunoSEQ multiplex PCR. The data show under 300,000 clones, around 93% seen once. V was cut by 2 bases and J by 0 bases, with 11 bases left in between. Germline values: CDR1 SQVTM, CDR2 ANQGSEA. The CDR3 runs 15 residues. This clonotype was obtained from a human donor in a cohort exposed to, infected with or recovered from COVID-19 (not recorded which). The donor label of this sample is uncertain. The sample taken for sequencing was PBMCs or T cells enriched from blood (not recorded which). V and J are TRBV29-1 and TRBJ1-3; D unresolved. This chain's CDR3 is CSVETTALSGNTIYF. For the CDR3, the DNA is TGCAGCGTTGAAACCACCGCACTCTCTGGAAACACCATATATTTT.